The 13 T cell receptor beta chains below all came from one sample that was sequenced in a study of regulatory T cells in long-lasting Graves disease. Time point here: newly diagnosed GD, antithyroid drugs for less than 3 months. Extracted PBMC RNA gave rise to the TCR library. Investigators prepared the TCR beta libraries by applying iRepertoire HTBI primers and Arm-PCR of CDR3 regions. TCRdb itself ran the multiplex PCR reads through MiXCR, one entry per CDR3 protein. The sample records about 430,000 distinct CDR3 sequences, over 12% being singletons. This sample was shared with a second study, whose subject was T cells in Graves' hyperthyroidism and ophthalmopathy.

Material: peripheral blood mononuclear cells (PBMCs), obtained at new diagnosis, from a patient treated with antithyroid drugs. These TCRs come from a woman in her forties with Graves disease.

At least ten counts were recorded for this clonotype. The CDR3 DNA reads TGTGCCAGCTCACCGGGACAGGGGGGTTCGGAGACCCAGTACTTC. Residues: CASSPGQGGSETQYF. J is TRBJ2-5 and V is TRBV18, with 11 bases aligning to TRBD1. Trimming removed 3 bases from V and 5 bases from J; junction bases left unmatched: 5. CDR1 KGHSH and CDR2 LQKENI come from the germline V gene. This CDR3 has 15 amino acids.

This clonotype was seen at least ten times. The V call is TRBV6-1, the J call TRBJ2-7; TRBD2 might be the D (6 bases). V was cut by 6 bases and J by 3 bases, with 18 bases left in between. The length of the CDR3 is 15 residues. CDR1 and CDR2 from the germline V gene are MNHNS and SASEGT. CDR3 DNA: TGTGCCAGCAGCACGACTAGTCTCGGCGGCTACGAGCAGTACTTC. This codes for CASSTTSLGGYEQYF.

This clonotype was counted many times. CDR3 nucleotide sequence: TGTGCCAGCAGCTTAGAGGGTCGGATGGGGGCCGCGAACACCGGGGAGCTGTTTTTT. This sequence encodes CASSLEGRMGAANTGELFF. V gene TRBV11-3 combines with J gene TRBJ2-2; D is possibly TRBD1 (6 bases). This CDR3 spans 19 amino acids. Germline lookup yields CDR1 SGHNT and CDR2 YENEEA. V was cut by 0 bases and J by 0 bases, with 17 bases left in between.

This clonotype showed up just once. The V call is TRBV5-4, the J call TRBJ2-1, with TRBD2 as a possible D gene (6 bases). Germline V lookup: CDR1 SGHNT, CDR2 YYREEE (reference sequence). The CDR3 extends over 13 amino acids. Trimming left V 7 bases short and J 4 bases short, with 12 bases between. The chain's CDR3 is CASSAGFYNEQFF. In nucleotides, the CDR3 is TGTGCCAGCTCGGCGGGATTTTACAATGAGCAGTTCTTC.

The sample holds many counts of this clonotype. V gene TRBV12-3 or TRBV12-4 combines with J gene TRBJ2-3; 7 nucleotides align to TRBD2. V lost 7 bases to trimming and J lost 1 base; unmatched junction nucleotides: 2. CDR3 length equals 13 residues. Here the CDR3 reads CASTSGRTDTQYF. In DNA form, the CDR3 reads TGTGCCAGCACTAGCGGCCGCACAGATACGCAGTATTTT.

The J gene is TRBJ2-3, the V gene TRBV6-2 or TRBV6-3; D tentatively reads TRBD1 or TRBD2 (6 bases each). The CDR3 is 15 residues long. V gave up 10 bases and J gave up 5 bases, with 22 bases separating them. Germline loops: CDR1 MNHEY, CDR2 SVGEGT. CDR3 sequence reads: CATVSLGGGRDTQYF. Here the CDR3 DNA reads TGTGCCACCGTCTCTCTAGGGGGAGGAAGAGATACGCAGTATTTT.

In its sample, this clonotype was seen many times. The gene calls are TRBV2 and TRBJ2-4, with D perhaps TRBD1 (6 bases). V dropped 4 bases and J dropped 3 bases, with 13 bases sitting between them. Germline-derived CDR1 and CDR2 are SNHLY and FYNNEI. The CDR3 length is 15 residues. The CDR3 DNA sequence: TGTGCCAGCAGTGGGCCAGGGGATTTCAAAAACATTCAGTACTTC. Its protein is CASSGPGDFKNIQYF. The full variable domain, with the rest looked up from reference TRBV2 and TRBJ2-4, is EPEVTQTPSHQVTQMGQEVILRCVPISNHLYFYWYRQILGQKVEFLVSFYNNEISEKSEIFDDQFSVERPDGSNFTLKIRSTKLEDSAMYFCASSGPGDFKNIQYFGAGTRLSVL.

This clonotype was seen ten or more times. V usage is TRBV13 and J usage is TRBJ1-2, with D unresolved. V was clipped by 0 bases and J by 2 bases, with 16 bases between them. Germline values: CDR1 PRHDT, CDR2 FYEKMQ (reference sequence). The CDR3 consists of 17 residues. The CDR3 sequence is CASSLGSAERRNYGYTF. The CDR3 region has the DNA TGTGCCAGCAGCTTAGGCTCGGCGGAGCGGAGGAACTATGGCTACACCTTC.

This clonotype occurred many times. Its ends do not fully match the called genes, so a read error is possible. CDR3 bases: TGTGCCAGCAGTTCCGGGGTGAACACTGAAGCTTTCTTT. Encoded protein: CASSSGVNTEAFF. The chain is built from TRBV5-1 and TRBJ1-1; D not certain. CDR1 SGHRS and CDR2 YFSETQ come from the germline V gene. This CDR3 has 13 amino acids.

This clonotype was observed many times. The gene calls are TRBV2 and TRBJ2-3; TRBD2 agrees at 9 bases. CDR3 size: 16 residues. The germline V gene has CDR1 SNHLY and CDR2 FYNNEI. V lost 6 bases, J lost 3 bases, and 10 bases stayed unmatched. CDR3 DNA sequence: TGTGCCAGCAGGAAAAGACTAGCGGCCTTGACAGATACGCAGTATTTT. Its protein is CASRKRLAALTDTQYF.

A remark on this clonotype: A much bigger clone sits one base away, suggesting this may be a read error. The chain joins TRBV28 to TRBJ2-2; weak D call: TRBD1 (6 bases). CDR1 and CDR2 (germline): MDHEN, SYDVKM. This CDR3 spans 16 amino acids. This CDR3 reads CAGSPIHRADTGELFF. CDR3 coding DNA: TGTGCCGGCAGTCCCATACACAGGGCGGACACCGGGGAGCTGTTTTTT.

This rearrangement joins TRBV28 to TRBJ1-1; D call uncertain. This CDR3 has 14 amino acids. Germline CDR1 reads MDHEN; CDR2 reads SYDVKM. Trimming took 5 bases from V and 9 from J, leaving 19 bases between them. The CDR3 DNA is TGTGCCAGCAGTGGGATATCCACGGATAGGCAAGCTTTCTTT. Its translation: CASSGISTDRQAFF.

The chain recombines TRBV20-1 with TRBJ1-1; TRBD1 is a possible D gene (5 bases). With 6 bases removed from V and 6 bases from J, the gap between germline ends came to 20 bases. The CDR3 totals 14 residues. The germline V gene has CDR1 DFQATT and CDR2 SNEGSKA (reference sequence). CDR3 nucleotides: TGCAGTGCCCTCAGGGTGGACGGCAACCCTGAAGCTTTCTTT. Encoded protein: CSALRVDGNPEAFF.